The 5 T cell receptor beta chains reported below all come from one sample, sequenced in a study of CD8 T cells in Susac syndrome. An input of about 0.5 to 1 ug of RNA was subjected to reverse transcription using random hexamers. Each CDR3 protein is one row after TCRdb ran MiXCR on the immunoSEQ multiplex PCR reads. The sample holds 150,000 to 190,000 distinct CDR3 sequences, 95% to 96% seen once. The sequencing sample was made of CD8+ T cells from PBMCs. The receptors shown here come from a human donor with multiple sclerosis.

This rearrangement joins TRBV15 to TRBJ1-6; tentatively, D is TRBD1 (5 bases). V gave up 1 base and J gave up 10 bases, with 11 bases separating them. Germline-derived CDR1 and CDR2 are LNHNV and YYDKDF (reference sequence). The CDR3 is made up of 14 amino acids. The CDR3 here is CATSRGGAGSPLHF. CDR3 sequence (DNA): TGTGCCACCAGCAGAGGAGGGGCGGGCTCACCCCTCCACTTT.

The rearrangement links TRBV14 to TRBJ1-1; tentatively, D is TRBD1 (6 bases). This CDR3 is 15 amino acids long. Deletions cut 3 bases from V and 4 bases from J, with 15 bases between. Per the germline V gene, CDR1 is SGHDN and CDR2 is FVKESK. The CDR3 spells CASSHRTGSSTEAFF. CDR3 coding DNA: TGTGCCAGCAGCCATCGAACAGGGAGTAGCACTGAAGCTTTCTTT.

The gene calls are TRBV21-1 and TRBJ2-7. TRBV21-1 is annotated as a pseudogene. This CDR3 has 10 residues. The CDR3 coding sequence is TGTGCCAGACAGTCCTACGAGCAGTACGTC. It codes for CARQSYEQYV.

The rearrangement uses TRBV15 and TRBJ2-3; TRBD2 agrees at 8 bases. The J segment lost 8 bases and the V segment lost 0 bases, leaving 10 bases of the junction unmatched. From germline, CDR1 is LNHNV and CDR2 YYDKDF (reference sequence). The CDR3 runs to 16 residues. Here the CDR3 reads CATSRESDGGAGTQYF. CDR3 bases: TGTGCCACCAGCAGAGAGTCGGACGGGGGGGCGGGTACGCAGTATTTT.

This clonotype was counted a single time. The rearrangement links TRBV27 to TRBJ1-3; D gene uncertain. Germline CDR1 and CDR2: MNHEY and SMNVEV (reference sequence). This CDR3 is built from 14 residues. V lost 5 bases, J lost 8 bases, and 16 bases lay in between. CDR3 in amino acids: CASSTTRLSDTIYF. CDR3 nucleotides: TGTGCCAGCAGTACCACAAGACTCAGTGACACCATATATTTT.